These 27 T cell receptor beta chains came from one sample sequenced in a study of cytomegalovirus exposure and HLA in healthy donors. PCR involved 60 Vbeta and 13 Jbeta primers. Repertoires were generated with immunoSEQ multiplex PCR, while TCRdb's copy carries only in-frame clones and drops some. The data contain 150,000 to 200,000 clones, roughly 80% of them seen just once; the ten biggest clones take up nearly 8.5%. Sequenced: PBMCs. All receptors derive from a male donor in good health and CMV-seropositive.

The gene calls are TRBV5-6 and TRBJ2-1; TRBD2 aligns across 7 bases. The length of the CDR3 is 15 residues. V was pared by 2 bases and J by 1 base, with 3 bases of the junction left unmatched. Germline V gene sequence: CDR1 SGHDT, CDR2 YYEEEE. The CDR3 region has the DNA TGTGCCAGCAGCTTTACTAGCGCGTCCTACAATGAGCAGTTCTTC. Its protein is CASSFTSASYNEQFF.

The chain links TRBV5-4 to TRBJ1-1; 10 bases are shared with TRBD1. Germline V lookup: CDR1 SGHNT, CDR2 YYREEE (reference sequence). The CDR3 sequence is 16 residues long. V lost 0 bases, J lost 5 bases, and 7 bases stayed unmatched. CDR3 bases: TGTGCCAGCAGCTTGGGGACAGGGGGATTAGGGACTGAAGCTTTCTTT. It translates to CASSLGTGGLGTEAFF.

CDR3 sequence (DNA): TGCGCCAGCAGTGACGGCGGTTCGAACACTGAAGCTTTCTTT. Its translation is CASSDGGSNTEAFF. The chain carries TRBV10-1 and TRBJ1-1; no firm D call. V shed 3 bases and J shed 1 base, with 9 bases lying between them. In germline, CDR1 is WNHNN, CDR2 SYGVQD (reference sequence). CDR3 length: 14 amino acids.

CDR3 protein: CASSVYSGRPSYNEQFF. The CDR3 region has the DNA TGTGCCAGCAGCGTATATAGCGGGAGGCCCTCCTACAATGAGCAGTTCTTC. This chain uses TRBV9 with TRBJ2-1; 10 bases match TRBD2. The V gene end was trimmed by 1 base and the J gene end by 0 bases; junction bases not matched to a gene: 4. The CDR3 has 17 amino acids. CDR1 SGDLS and CDR2 YYNGEE come from the germline V gene.

The genes are TRBV7-2 and TRBJ1-3; 7 bases line up with TRBD1. This CDR3 is 15 amino acids long. The junction had 2 bases not matched to a gene; V was cut back by 3 bases and J by 0 bases. Per germline, CDR1 SGHTA and CDR2 FQGNSA. CDR3 nucleotides: TGTGCCAGCAGCTTCACAGGGGACTCTGGAAACACCATATATTTT. It specifies CASSFTGDSGNTIYF.

The V call is TRBV16, the J call TRBJ1-5; D is undetermined. The CDR3 totals 14 residues. Germline V gene lookup returns CDR1 KGHSY and CDR2 FQNENV. V lost 5 bases, J lost 4 bases, and 12 bases lay in between. CDR3 sequence (DNA): TGTGCCAGCAGCTTACCCCCCCGGAATCAGCCCCAGCATTTT. Amino acids: CASSLPPRNQPQHF.

With regard to this clone: Other DNA sequences in the same sample also yield this CDR3. This chain connects TRBV5-6 to TRBJ2-3; D not resolved. Germline values: CDR1 SGHDT, CDR2 YYEEEE. This CDR3 spans 13 amino acids. V was trimmed by 0 bases and J by 2 bases, leaving 4 bases between them. CDR3 bases: TGTGCCAGCAGCTTGGCATCCACAGATACGCAGTATTTT. Residues: CASSLASTDTQYF.

This clone was counted once. The rearrangement joins TRBV19 to TRBJ1-1; TRBD1 agrees at 8 bases. Germline lookup yields CDR1 LNHDA and CDR2 SQIVND (reference sequence). With V trimmed by 4 bases and J by 7 bases, 8 bases remained unmatched. The CDR3 sequence is 14 residues long. This chain's CDR3 is CASSNQLGQGEAFF. The CDR3 nucleotides read TGTGCCAGTAGTAACCAATTAGGACAGGGTGAAGCTTTCTTT.

The rearrangement joins TRBV6-5 to TRBJ2-7, with D uncertain. The V gene lost 5 bases and the J gene lost 5 bases, with 10 bases spanning the gap. Germline assignment: CDR1 MNHEY and CDR2 SVGAGI. The length of the CDR3 is 12 residues. The CDR3 spells CASSATANEQYF. In nucleotides, the CDR3 is TGTGCCAGCAGTGCCACAGCCAACGAGCAGTACTTC.

This chain joins TRBV11-2 and TRBJ1-5, with 7 bases identical to TRBD1. V was pared by 4 bases and J by 9 bases, with 9 bases of the junction left unmatched. This CDR3 is built from 14 residues. Germline V gene sequence: CDR1 SGHAT, CDR2 FQNNGV. CDR3 loop: CASSSQTGRGPQHF. DNA for the CDR3: TGTGCCAGCAGCTCCCAGACAGGGCGGGGGCCCCAGCATTTT.

CDR3 loop: CASSEAGTFNTGELFF. Written as DNA, the CDR3 is TGCGCCAGCAGTGAGGCAGGGACATTTAACACCGGGGAGCTGTTTTTT. J is TRBJ2-2 and V is TRBV10-1, with a tentative D call TRBD1 (6 bases). The CDR3 totals 16 residues. Per the germline V gene, CDR1 is WNHNN and CDR2 is SYGVQD (reference sequence). Trimming pared 2 bases from V and 2 bases from J, leaving 12 bases between.

The rearrangement uses TRBV2 and TRBJ1-1; maybe TRBD1 (5 bases). Between the trimmed V and J ends, which lost 10 bases and 1 base, there was a span of 13 bases. The CDR3 has 13 residues. Germline assignment: CDR1 SNHLY and CDR2 FYNNEI. CDR3 protein: CATGGRGNTEAFF. DNA of the CDR3: TGTGCCACCGGGGGAAGGGGGAACACTGAAGCTTTCTTT.

CDR3 in amino acids: CASTLAANYGYTF. The CDR3 nucleotides read TGTGCCAGCACCCTGGCAGCTAACTATGGCTACACCTTC. The chain uses TRBV28 and TRBJ1-2, with D uncertain. V lost 7 bases, J lost 0 bases, and 9 bases lay in between. CDR3 length: 13 amino acids. Germline CDR1 is MDHEN and CDR2 is SYDVKM.

The V and J genes are TRBV10-2 and TRBJ1-1, with 9 nucleotides matching TRBD1. The junction had 10 bases not matched to a gene; V was cut back by 6 bases and J by 5 bases. The V gene's germline CDR1 is WSHSY and CDR2 SAAADI. The CDR3 is 15 residues long. Here the CDR3 DNA reads TGCGCCAGCAGACACAGGGGGCAAGGAATAACTGAAGCTTTCTTT. It yields the protein CASRHRGQGITEAFF.

V is TRBV9 and J is TRBJ2-7; TRBD2 aligns across 9 bases. The V and J ends lost 0 bases and 7 bases, in that order; junction bases with no gene match: 8. The CDR3 contains 15 residues. CDR1 and CDR2 (germline): SGDLS, YYNGEE. CDR3 nucleotide sequence: TGTGCCAGCAGCGTAGAAGTAGCGGGAGTGGGGGAGCAGTACTTC. As protein: CASSVEVAGVGEQYF.

The chain couples TRBV14 to TRBJ2-4; no firm D call. Between the trimmed V and J ends, which lost 1 base and 8 bases, there was a span of 9 bases. The CDR3 runs to 13 residues. Germline CDR1 and CDR2: SGHDN and FVKESK. The CDR3 nucleotides are TGTGCCAGCAGCCAAGGTAACTCGGACATTCAGTACTTC. It is translated as CASSQGNSDIQYF.

The rearrangement joins TRBV27 to TRBJ2-5, with D maybe TRBD1 (6 bases). The germline V gene encodes CDR1 MNHEY and CDR2 SMNVEV (reference sequence). Trimming left V 6 bases short and J 1 base short, with 12 bases between. The length of the CDR3 is 14 residues. The CDR3 DNA follows: TGTGCCAGCAGGAAACAGGGTTTCCAAGAGACCCAGTACTTC. Translating gives CASRKQGFQETQYF.

J is TRBJ1-2 and V is TRBV27, with 7 bases matching TRBD1. The CDR3 has 14 residues. Germline V lookup: CDR1 MNHEY, CDR2 SMNVEV (reference sequence). With 5 bases clipped from V and 7 bases from J, the junction kept 10 bases outside the gene matches. CDR3 residues: CASSHSTGLGGYTF. CDR3 DNA sequence: TGTGCCAGCAGTCACTCGACAGGGTTGGGTGGCTACACCTTC.

On this clone: A read error may account for a junction end that differs from germline. This chain links TRBV25-1 with TRBJ2-4, with 8 bases matching TRBD2. This CDR3 comprises 16 residues. CDR1 is MGHDK, CDR2 SYGVNS, per germline. CDR3 DNA: TGTGCCAGCAGTGATTCAGCGGGAGAGCCCCAAAACAGTCAGTACTTC. This encodes CASSDSAGEPQNSQYF.

J is TRBJ1-1 and V is TRBV18; TRBD1 agrees at 8 bases. This CDR3 is built from 15 residues. After removal of 3 bases from V and 1 base from J, the junction contained 4 bases not matched to a gene. Germline V lookup: CDR1 KGHSH, CDR2 LQKENI. The CDR3 region is CASSPQGAENTEAFF. Here the CDR3 DNA reads TGTGCCAGCTCACCTCAGGGGGCAGAGAACACTGAAGCTTTCTTT.

This rearrangement joins TRBV13 to TRBJ1-1; 8 nucleotides align to TRBD1. Germline lookup yields CDR1 PRHDT and CDR2 FYEKMQ (reference sequence). V lost 2 bases to trimming and J lost 6 bases; unmatched junction nucleotides: 14. The CDR3 has 17 residues. This CDR3 is CASSLSTPRTGIPEAFF. The CDR3 coding sequence is TGTGCCAGCAGCTTATCCACCCCCAGGACAGGGATCCCTGAAGCTTTCTTT.

This chain connects TRBV9 to TRBJ2-3; 10 positions match TRBD2. Losses at the gene ends were 1 base for V and 4 bases for J; bases not matched to a gene: 3. Germline assignment: CDR1 SGDLS and CDR2 YYNGEE. This CDR3 contains 15 residues. CDR3 sequence: CASSVLGLAPDTQYF. Here the CDR3 DNA reads TGTGCCAGCAGCGTACTGGGACTAGCGCCAGATACGCAGTATTTT.

Here the CDR3 reads CASSLTTANQPQHF. CDR3 DNA: TGTGCCAGCAGTTTAACGACAGCTAATCAGCCCCAGCATTTT. The V call is TRBV28, the J call TRBJ1-5, with D possibly being TRBD1 (5 bases). The CDR3 totals 14 residues. Germline V gives CDR1 MDHEN, CDR2 SYDVKM. Trimming removed 2 bases from V and 4 bases from J, with 9 bases in between.

The CDR3 here is CASSTDRTRAQPQHF. The CDR3 nucleotides read TGTGCCAGCAGTACGGACAGGACTCGAGCTCAGCCCCAGCATTTT. V gene TRBV6-5 combines with J gene TRBJ1-5; TRBD1 matches 7 bases. Per the germline V gene, CDR1 is MNHEY and CDR2 is SVGAGI. J lost 6 bases, V lost 5 bases, and 10 bases had no gene match. The CDR3 totals 15 residues.

As for this clone: The germline gene is not matched at one end of the junction; a read error may be the cause. The same CDR3 is also encoded by other DNA sequences in this sample. The chain carries TRBV6-6 and TRBJ1-2; D is unresolved. Per germline, CDR1 MNHNY and CDR2 SVGAGI (reference sequence). CDR3 length: 11 residues. The CDR3 region has the DNA TGTGCTAGCAGTTCCAGTCAAGGCTACACCTTC. Translated: CASSSSQGYTF.

V is TRBV27 and J is TRBJ2-7; weak D call: TRBD2 (5 bases). CDR3 length: 16 residues. The germline CDR1 and CDR2 sequences are MNHEY and SMNVEV (reference sequence). Deletions cut 2 bases from V and 7 bases from J, with 21 bases between. The CDR3 loop is CASSLSVYRGFGEQYF. The CDR3 DNA reads TGTGCCAGCAGTTTAAGCGTCTACCGGGGTTTCGGGGAGCAGTACTTC.

The J gene is TRBJ2-5, the V gene TRBV7-2; D is perhaps TRBD1 (5 bases). The CDR3 loop spans 14 amino acids. Trimming pared 2 bases from V and 4 bases from J, leaving 11 bases between. Germline values: CDR1 SGHTA, CDR2 FQGNSA. CDR3 sequence: CASSLQGSAETQYF. The CDR3 bases are TGTGCCAGCAGCTTACAGGGATCGGCAGAGACCCAGTACTTC.